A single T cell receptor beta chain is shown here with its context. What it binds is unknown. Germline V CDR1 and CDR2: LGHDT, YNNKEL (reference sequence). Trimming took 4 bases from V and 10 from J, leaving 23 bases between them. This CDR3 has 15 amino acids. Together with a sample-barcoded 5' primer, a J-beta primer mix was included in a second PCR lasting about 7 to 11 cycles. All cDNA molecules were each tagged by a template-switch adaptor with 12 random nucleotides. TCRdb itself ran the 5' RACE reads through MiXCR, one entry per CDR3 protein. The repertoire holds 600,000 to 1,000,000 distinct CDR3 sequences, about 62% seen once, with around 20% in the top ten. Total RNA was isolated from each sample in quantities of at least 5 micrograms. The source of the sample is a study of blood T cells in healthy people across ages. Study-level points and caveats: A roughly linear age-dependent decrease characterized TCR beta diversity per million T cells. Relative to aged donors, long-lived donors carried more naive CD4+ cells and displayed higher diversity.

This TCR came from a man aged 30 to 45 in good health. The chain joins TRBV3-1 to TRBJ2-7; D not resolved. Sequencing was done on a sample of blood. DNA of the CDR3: TGTGCCAGCAGCCCACCGGTGGAGTCCCGAAACGTTCAGTACTTC. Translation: CASSPPVESRNVQYF.